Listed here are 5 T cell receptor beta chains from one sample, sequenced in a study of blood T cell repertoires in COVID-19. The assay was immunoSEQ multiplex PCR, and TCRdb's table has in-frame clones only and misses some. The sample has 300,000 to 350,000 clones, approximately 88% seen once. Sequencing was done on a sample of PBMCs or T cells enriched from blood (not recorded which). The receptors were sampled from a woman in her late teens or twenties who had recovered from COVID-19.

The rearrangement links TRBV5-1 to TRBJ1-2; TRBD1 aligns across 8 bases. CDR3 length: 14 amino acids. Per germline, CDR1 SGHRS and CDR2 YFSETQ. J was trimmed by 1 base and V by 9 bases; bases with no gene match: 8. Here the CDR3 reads CATRTGTLNYGYTF. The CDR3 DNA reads TGCGCCACCAGGACAGGGACCCTTAACTATGGCTACACCTTC.

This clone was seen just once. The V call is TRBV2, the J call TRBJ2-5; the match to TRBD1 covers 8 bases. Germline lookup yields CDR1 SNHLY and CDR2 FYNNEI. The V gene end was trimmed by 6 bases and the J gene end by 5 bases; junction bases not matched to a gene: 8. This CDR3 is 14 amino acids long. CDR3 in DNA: TGTGCCAGCAGCCAAACGACAGGGGTGGAGACCCAGTACTTC. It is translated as CASSQTTGVETQYF.

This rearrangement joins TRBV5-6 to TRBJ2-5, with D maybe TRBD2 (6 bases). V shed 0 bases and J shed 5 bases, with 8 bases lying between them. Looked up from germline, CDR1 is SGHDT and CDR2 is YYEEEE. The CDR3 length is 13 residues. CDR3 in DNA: TGTGCCAGCAGCTTGGGCCGGGGGGAGACCCAGTACTTC. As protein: CASSLGRGETQYF.

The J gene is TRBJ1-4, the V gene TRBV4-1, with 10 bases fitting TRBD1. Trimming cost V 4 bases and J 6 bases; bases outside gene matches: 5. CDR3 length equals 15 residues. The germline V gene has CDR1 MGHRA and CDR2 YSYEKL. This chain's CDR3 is CASSRTGTGDEKLFF. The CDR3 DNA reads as TGCGCCAGCAGCCGGACCGGGACAGGGGATGAAAAACTGTTTTTT.

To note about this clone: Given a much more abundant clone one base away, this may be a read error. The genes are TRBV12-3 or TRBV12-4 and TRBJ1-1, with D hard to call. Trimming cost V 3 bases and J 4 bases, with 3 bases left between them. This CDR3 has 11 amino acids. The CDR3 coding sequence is TGTGCCAGCAGTTTTAGCACTGAAGCTTTCTTT. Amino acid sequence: CASSFSTEAFF.